This note documents a single T cell receptor (beta chain) sequence. This clonotype was counted at least ten times. The target of this receptor is not known. No clone much larger than this one lies a single base away; base qualities are absent. These data come from a study of blood T cells in healthy people across ages (dated by TCRdb to 2013 to 2016). Regarding the complete study: Template switching captured roughly one uniquely barcoded TCR beta cDNA molecule per two T cells in model experiments. To avoid experimental bias, donors of different ages were distributed randomly across sequencing lanes. Donors were grouped into four age groups: young (average roughly 15 years), middle-aged (roughly 38), aged (around 60) and long-lived (about 90). Using the same blood draw, the study looked at two additional independent replicas of 1 million unique cDNA reads for two donors, one aged 18 to 30 and the other aged 80 or older. Using deep sequencing normalized with unique cDNA molecular identifiers, the study measured how TCR beta repertoire diversity changes with age. What the study reported, not specific to this receptor: Observed TCR beta diversity per million T cells fell roughly linearly with age, and a significant reduction was already apparent by age around 40. Because the CMV infection status of the donors was unknown, age-related changes in expanded clonotypes may potentially have been confounded. Bulk unsorted PBMC profiling prevented conclusive comparison of naive and antigen-experienced compartments. Estimates of total diversity based on one million sequenced T cells were regarded as lower bounds and as underestimates. A strong correlation was found between observed TCR beta diversity and the percentage of naive T cells measured by flow cytometry. The long-lived group showed more naive CD4+ T cells, fewer expanded clones and increased TCR diversity than the aged group, suggesting age selection.

Library generation was performed with 5' RACE. For sequencing, an Illumina HiSeq 2500 was employed. A second about 7 to 11 cycle PCR used a sample-barcoded 5' primer and a J-beta primer mix. A unique molecular identifier was introduced onto each TCR beta cDNA molecule by a template-switch 5' adaptor carrying 12 random nucleotides. Each sample yielded at least 2.5 million CDR3-containing paired-end reads. The Mint cDNA synthesis kit, primed by a TRBC-specific oligonucleotide, was used to synthesize first-strand cDNA from all RNA. All cDNA was treated with uracil-DNA glycosylase and then went through a first 18-cycle PCR with the universal primers M1SS and BC2_uni_R. The source study handled its data this way. Normalization of each sample was performed by random selection of 1 million high-quality reads, each carrying a distinct molecular identifier. Instead of being binned into consensus sequences, reads with shared molecular identifiers were discarded. MiTCR, with a Q25 quality threshold and the strictest error-elimination algorithm, was used for CDR3 identification, clonotype clustering and error correction. A nonparametric unseen species model with Euler transformation was used to estimate lower-bound total TCR beta diversity. TCRdb ran its own pipeline on the public reads, namely fastp trimming at Q25 and MiXCR clone calling, and kept in-frame beta chains. When rows share a CDR3 protein, they turn into one entry using the most common DNA and genes. These V and J calls are TCRdb output, not the study's own analysis. For this sample the table gives about 600,000 distinct CDR3 sequences, of which around 48% were detected only once. Around 23% of the sample is held by the ten biggest clonotypes.

Based on the germline V gene (reference sequence), the CDR1 and CDR2 sequences are MNHNY and SVGAGI. The CDR3 numbers 14 residues from cysteine through phenylalanine. Solely the CDR3 DNA is kept, with 42 bases framed from the first base. V drops 4 bases and J drops 4 bases, leaving 13 bases in between. Systemically healthy Caucasian individuals from Russia, approximately 39 in total and aged about 6 to 100 years, were included as donors. Roughly 10 milliliters of peripheral blood were drawn from each donor into EDTA-treated Vacutainer tubes. PBMCs were isolated by Ficoll-Paque density-gradient centrifugation, with at least 6 million obtained per sample. Trizol reagent was used to extract total RNA from PBMCs, with at least 6 micrograms per sample. The percentages of naive CD45RAhigh/CD27high T cells were determined by flow cytometry on a PBMC aliquot from every donor.

Recombination joined TRBV6-6 with TRBJ2-5; a tentative D call is TRBD2 (6 bases match). The clonotype comes from a man older than 75 in good health. Sequencing was performed on blood. The DNA sequence reads TGTGCCAGCAGTTGGAGACTAGGGGCAGAGACCCAGTACTTC. Its translation reads: CASSWRLGAETQYF.